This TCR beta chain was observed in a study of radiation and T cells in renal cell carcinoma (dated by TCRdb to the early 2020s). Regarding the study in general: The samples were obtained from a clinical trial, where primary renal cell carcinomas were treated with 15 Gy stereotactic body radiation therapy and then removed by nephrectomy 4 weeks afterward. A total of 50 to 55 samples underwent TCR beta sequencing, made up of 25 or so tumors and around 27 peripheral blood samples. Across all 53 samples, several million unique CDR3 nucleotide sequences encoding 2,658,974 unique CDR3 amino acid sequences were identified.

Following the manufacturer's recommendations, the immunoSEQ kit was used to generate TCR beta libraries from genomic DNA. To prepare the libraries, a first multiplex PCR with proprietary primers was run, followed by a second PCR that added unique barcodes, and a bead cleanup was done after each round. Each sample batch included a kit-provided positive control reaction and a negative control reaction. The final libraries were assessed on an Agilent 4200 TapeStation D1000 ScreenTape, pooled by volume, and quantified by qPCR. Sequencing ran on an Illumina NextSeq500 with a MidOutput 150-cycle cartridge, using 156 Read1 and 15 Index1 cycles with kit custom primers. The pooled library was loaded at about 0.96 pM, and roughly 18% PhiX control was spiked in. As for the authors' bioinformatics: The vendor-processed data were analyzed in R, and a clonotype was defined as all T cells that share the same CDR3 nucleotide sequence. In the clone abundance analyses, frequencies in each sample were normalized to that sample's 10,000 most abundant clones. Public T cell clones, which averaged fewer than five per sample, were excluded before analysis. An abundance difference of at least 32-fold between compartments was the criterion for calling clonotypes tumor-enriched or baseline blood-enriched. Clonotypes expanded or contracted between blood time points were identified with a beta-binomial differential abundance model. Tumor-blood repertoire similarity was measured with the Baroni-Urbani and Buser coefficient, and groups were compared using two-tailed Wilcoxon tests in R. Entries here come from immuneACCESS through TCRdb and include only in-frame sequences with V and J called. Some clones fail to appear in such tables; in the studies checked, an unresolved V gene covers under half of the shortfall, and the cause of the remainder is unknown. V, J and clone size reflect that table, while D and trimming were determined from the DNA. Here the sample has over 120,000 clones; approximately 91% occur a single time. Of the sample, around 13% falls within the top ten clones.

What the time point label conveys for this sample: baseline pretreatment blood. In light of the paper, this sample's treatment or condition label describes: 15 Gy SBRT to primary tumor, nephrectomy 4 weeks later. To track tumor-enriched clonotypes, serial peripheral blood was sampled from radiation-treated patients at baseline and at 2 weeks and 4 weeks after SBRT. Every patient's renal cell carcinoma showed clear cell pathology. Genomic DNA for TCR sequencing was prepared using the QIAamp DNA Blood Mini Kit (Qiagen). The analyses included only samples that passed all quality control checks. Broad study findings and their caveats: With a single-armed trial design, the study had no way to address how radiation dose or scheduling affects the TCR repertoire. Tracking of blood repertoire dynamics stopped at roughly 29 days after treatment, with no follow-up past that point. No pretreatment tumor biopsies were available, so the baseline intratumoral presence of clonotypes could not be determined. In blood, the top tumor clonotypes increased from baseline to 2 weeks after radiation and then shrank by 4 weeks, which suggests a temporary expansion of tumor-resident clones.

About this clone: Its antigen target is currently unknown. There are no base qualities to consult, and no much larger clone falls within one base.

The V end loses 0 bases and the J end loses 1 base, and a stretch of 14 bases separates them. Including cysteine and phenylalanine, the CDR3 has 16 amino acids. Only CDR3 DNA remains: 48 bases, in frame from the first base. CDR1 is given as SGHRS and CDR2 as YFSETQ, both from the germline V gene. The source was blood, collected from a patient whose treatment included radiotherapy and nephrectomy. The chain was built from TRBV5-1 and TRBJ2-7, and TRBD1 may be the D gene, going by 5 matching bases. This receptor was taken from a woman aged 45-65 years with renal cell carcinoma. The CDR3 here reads CASSLDRILSSYEQYF. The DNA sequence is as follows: TGCGCCAGCAGCTTGGACAGGATCCTCTCGTCCTACGAGCAGTACTTC.